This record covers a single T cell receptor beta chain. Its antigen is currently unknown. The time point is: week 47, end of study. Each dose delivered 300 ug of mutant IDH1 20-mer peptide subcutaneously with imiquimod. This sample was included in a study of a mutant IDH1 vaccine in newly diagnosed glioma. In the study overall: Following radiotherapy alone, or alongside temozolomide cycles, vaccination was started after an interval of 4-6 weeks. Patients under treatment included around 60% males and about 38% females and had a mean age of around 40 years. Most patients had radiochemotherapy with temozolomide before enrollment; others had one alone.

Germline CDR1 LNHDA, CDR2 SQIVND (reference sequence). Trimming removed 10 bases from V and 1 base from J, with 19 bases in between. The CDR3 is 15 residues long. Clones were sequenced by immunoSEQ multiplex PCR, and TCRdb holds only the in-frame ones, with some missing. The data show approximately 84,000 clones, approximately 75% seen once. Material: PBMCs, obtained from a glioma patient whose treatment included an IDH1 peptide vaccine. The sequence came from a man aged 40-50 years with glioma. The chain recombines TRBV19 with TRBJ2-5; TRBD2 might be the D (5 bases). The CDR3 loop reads CATSLSPPGQETQYF. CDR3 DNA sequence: TGTGCCACTAGCCTTTCCCCGCCGGGCCAAGAGACCCAGTACTTC. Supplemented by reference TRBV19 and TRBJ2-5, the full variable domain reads DGGITQSPKYLFRKEGQNVTLSCEQNLNHDAMYWYRQDPGQGLRLIYYSQIVNDFQKGDIAEGYSVSREKKESFPLTVTSAQKNPTAFYLCATSLSPPGQETQYFGPGTRLLVL.